The 12 T cell receptor beta chains given below trace back to one sample, sequenced in a study of shared clonotypes between healthy human individuals (dated by TCRdb to 2019 to 2021). Receptor libraries were prepared by the immunoSEQ multiplex PCR assay. This is the immuneACCESS table as TCRdb keeps it, with only in-frame sequences that have V and J called. A part of the clones is gone; compared with another copy, unresolved V genes explain less than half, and the rest is unexplained. The sample table contains fewer than 400,000 clones; only one count was recorded for roughly 70% of them. 9% to 12% of the sample rests with the top ten. Sequenced sample: memory CD4+ T cells sorted from blood. Sample cell subset or site, as interpreted from the label and publication: CD45RA-negative fraction. Receptors originate from a man aged 25-40 years in good health.

This clone was seen many times. The V gene is TRBV14, the J gene TRBJ2-6; unclear D gene. The CDR3 runs to 14 residues. Trimming stripped 5 bases from V and 0 bases from J, with 5 bases between. The germline V gene encodes CDR1 SGHDN and CDR2 FVKESK. CDR3 protein: CASSSSSGANVLTF. The CDR3 DNA follows: TGTGCCAGCAGCAGTAGCTCTGGGGCCAACGTCCTGACTTTC.

The V and J genes are TRBV2 and TRBJ2-1; D gene ambiguous. Germline V gives CDR1 SNHLY, CDR2 FYNNEI. The V gene lost 5 bases and the J gene lost 8 bases, with 16 bases spanning the gap. There are 14 residues in the CDR3. DNA of the CDR3: TGTGCCAGCAGTAGGGTAAGGGCGTTGGATGAGCAGTTCTTC. Its translation is CASSRVRALDEQFF.

V usage is TRBV6-1 and J usage is TRBJ2-7, with a weak D call TRBD2 (6 bases). Trimming cost V 2 bases and J 2 bases, with 13 bases left between them. CDR1 is MNHNS, CDR2 SASEGT, per germline. CDR3 length equals 15 residues. In DNA form, the CDR3 reads TGTGCCAGCAGTGAATTCGGGGGTTCCACCTACGAGCAGTACTTC. Protein product: CASSEFGGSTYEQYF.

This clone was counted a few times. This chain links TRBV28 with TRBJ1-5, with a possible D match to TRBD1 (6 bases). V gave up 6 bases and J gave up 5 bases, with 14 bases separating them. This CDR3 contains 14 residues. Germline V gene lookup returns CDR1 MDHEN and CDR2 SYDVKM. This CDR3 is CASRGTTGDQPQHF. CDR3 nucleotides: TGTGCCAGCAGGGGTACGACAGGCGATCAGCCCCAGCATTTT.

A single count supports this clone. The CDR3 loop reads CASSSGRGTGELFF. In nucleotides, the CDR3 is TGTGCCAGCAGTAGCGGGAGGGGTACCGGGGAGCTGTTTTTT. The V call is TRBV28, the J call TRBJ2-2, with TRBD2 identical over 10 bases. After removal of 5 bases from V and 5 bases from J, the junction contained 2 bases not matched to a gene. The CDR3 sequence is 14 residues long. From germline, CDR1 is MDHEN and CDR2 SYDVKM.

This clone was counted a single time. The rearrangement links TRBV10-2 to TRBJ1-1, with D possibly matching TRBD1 (6 bases). CDR3 size: 15 residues. The V end lost 6 bases, the J end lost 0 bases, and 14 bases lay between the germline ends. Germline CDR1 and CDR2: WSHSY and SAAADI. The CDR3 bases are TGCGCCAGCAGAGGGGGGGCAATGATGAACACTGAAGCTTTCTTT. This sequence encodes CASRGGAMMNTEAFF.

This clone was detected a few times. The chain combines TRBV6-1 with TRBJ2-3; 8 bases agree with TRBD1. CDR3 length equals 15 residues. Trimming took 5 bases from V and 2 from J; bases not matched to a gene: 6. Germline V gene data show CDR1 as MNHNS and CDR2 as SASEGT. The CDR3 DNA follows: TGTGCCAGCAGTCCCGGGACAGGCCTCACAGATACGCAGTATTTT. It is translated as CASSPGTGLTDTQYF.

V and J are TRBV2 and TRBJ1-5; D is perhaps TRBD1 (5 bases). V dropped 6 bases and J dropped 1 base, with 10 bases sitting between them. Germline assignment: CDR1 SNHLY and CDR2 FYNNEI. The CDR3 totals 14 residues. Here the CDR3 reads CASRRGGSNQPQHF. The DNA for the CDR3 is TGTGCCAGCAGAAGGGGAGGAAGCAATCAGCCCCAGCATTTT.

This clone was counted only a few times. This sample includes further DNA sequences coding for the same CDR3. The CDR3 bases are TGTGCCAGCAGACAGGGGGCGGATACGCAGTATTTT. It translates to CASRQGADTQYF. The genes are TRBV2 and TRBJ2-3; 9 bases match TRBD1. Germline V gene sequence: CDR1 SNHLY, CDR2 FYNNEI. The junction had 1 base not matched to a gene; V was cut back by 6 bases and J by 6 bases. There are 12 residues in the CDR3. Full variable domain (outside the CDR3, taken from reference TRBV2 and TRBJ2-3): EPEVTQTPSHQVTQMGQEVILRCVPISNHLYFYWYRQILGQKVEFLVSFYNNEISEKSEIFDDQFSVERPDGSNFTLKIRSTKLEDSAMYFCASRQGADTQYFGPGTRLTVL.

The V gene is TRBV5-8, the J gene TRBJ2-1, with D possibly being TRBD1 (5 bases). Germline V gene data show CDR1 as SGHTS and CDR2 as YDEGEE. The CDR3 totals 15 residues. Trimming shortened V by 1 base and J by 4 bases, and 12 bases separated the two germline ends. CDR3 bases: TGTGCCAGCAGCTTGACAGGCCAAAGGTACAATGAGCAGTTCTTC. This gives the protein CASSLTGQRYNEQFF.

The table lists this clone with a count of one. J is TRBJ1-4 and V is TRBV18; D not certain. CDR3 length equals 16 residues. Looked up from germline, CDR1 is KGHSH and CDR2 is LQKENI. Trimming cost V 0 bases and J 4 bases, with 12 bases left between them. The CDR3 loop reads CASSPPRPGVNEKLFF. The CDR3 nucleotides are TGTGCCAGCTCACCACCACGGCCTGGGGTTAATGAAAAACTGTTTTTT.

This chain joins TRBV6-4 and TRBJ1-2, with TRBD1 identical over 9 bases. The ends lost 5 bases at V and 11 bases at J; junction bases unmatched: 9. Germline values: CDR1 MRHNA, CDR2 SNTAGT. The CDR3 is made up of 13 amino acids. The CDR3 DNA follows: TGTGCCAGCAGTCACACTAAACAGGGGGCTTACACCTTC. Protein product: CASSHTKQGAYTF.